The rows below give T cell receptor beta chains drawn from one sample of a study of Ad26.COV2.S vaccination and SARS-CoV-2 variants. Clones were read by immunoSEQ multiplex PCR, and TCRdb kept only the in-frame ones, dropping some. The table records hundreds of thousands of clones, about 89% of them present only once. The source was peripheral blood, collected in a trial of Ad26.COV2.S vaccine versus placebo. These receptors all stem from a person aged 18-60 years who received the Ad26.COV2.S COVID-19 vaccine or a placebo. CDR3s leave out the opening cysteine and the closing phenylalanine or tryptophan.

V gene	CDR3 protein
TRBV6-6	ASSYGTGGNTGELF
TRBV5-4	ASSLSTGSSSYNSPLH
TRBV5-1	ASSTTGSNEKLF
TRBV14	ASSQEGVSVSMNTEAF
TRBV18	ASSSGTGDLVLF
TRBV5-1	ASSLGQPGGEQF
TRBV10-3	AISEHGPGSYNEQF
TRBV7-9	ASSSQAERTDTQY
TRBV6-6	ASRTGEAYEQY
TRBV29-1	SAMTPMNTEAF
TRBV11-2	ASSLEPTGHSGNTIY
TRBV5-1	ASSWSGDGQETQY
TRBV5-1	ASSAVGGYGYT
TRBV28	ASSFSVEEPSYNEQF
TRBV11-2	ASSLVAGVADTQY
TRBV20-1	SASGAEAF
TRBV6-2/TRBV6-3	ASSRNSQTTDTQY
TRBV15	ATSRAGRIYEQY
TRBV11-2	ASSFLGRETQY
TRBV29-1	SVAGGPEAF
TRBV28	ASSRNRPPYEQY
TRBV28	ASSHDRAQETQY
TRBV7-2	ASSPGTDDQPQH
TRBV7-2	ASSFLLRGGGNEQF
TRBV6-5	ASSPRGGVGDTQY
TRBV28	ASSFTGGGKAYEQY
TRBV19	ASSPPASGSNEQF
TRBV19	ASRRPGDNSPLH
TRBV6-5	ASSYRGTGYEQY
TRBV6-6	ASSYDRVPYNEQF
TRBV10-3	AISEGVEYGYT
TRBV2	ASGQGPLIPYEQY
TRBV2	ASRGLASSTDTQY
TRBV7-9	ASSLASNSYNSPLH
TRBV5-6	ASSLGSSDEQY
TRBV6-2/TRBV6-3	ASSSTISNQPQH
TRBV29-1	SVDLGTTEAF
TRBV5-8	ASSFGNQPQH
TRBV10-3	AISDSHREETQY
TRBV7-9	ASSPSPVDGYT
TRBV12-3/TRBV12-4	ASRIDTEAF
TRBV5-4	ASTSGGTNTGELF
TRBV7-2	ASSKSGTGVNQPQH
TRBV2	ASSEAGGFGNIQY
TRBV7-9	ASDRADRGRWIGPDTQY
TRBV5-1	ASSRAGTAETQY
TRBV14	ASSHDDRRNSPLH
TRBV7-2	ASSLGGTNYNEQF
TRBV3-1/TRBV3-2	ASSQDSGPQH
TRBV3-1/TRBV3-2	ASSGDPGTEAF
TRBV9	ASSVEGSRGVTEAF
TRBV2	ASSEQWSQDSPLH
TRBV7-8	ASSSGRVGINEQF
TRBV19	ASSIWAGAVNEQF
TRBV25-1	ASSVGSGHFYEQY
TRBV5-1	ASSLGDRGRADTQY
TRBV5-6	ASSLGATPNYGYT
TRBV19	ASSPRDSTQY
TRBV28	ASGPRRGRTEAF
TRBV7-9	ASSLTRYEQY